The clone carrying this T cell receptor beta chain was seen ten or more times. In TCRdb, the RT-PCR reads were re-called with MiXCR into one record per CDR3 protein. The table lists some 570,000 distinct CDR3 sequences, around 10% of them singletons, with 8% to 13% in the top ten. CDR3 length: 12 residues. The germline gives CDR1 SGHTA, CDR2 FQGNSA. Between the trimmed V and J ends, which lost 5 bases and 5 bases, there was a span of 8 bases. This sample was taken from a study of response to subunit inactivated influenza vaccine. These data were likewise used in another study, on T cells expressing NK-cell markers. That source reports: Generation of TCR beta cDNA was performed by 5'RACE template switching incorporating UMIs. Seven sequenced donors out of eight were HCMV-seropositive, one seronegative. Dominant NKG2C+ clonotypes accounted for about 1.0-8% of CD8+ T cells in over 5 donors.

The chain joins TRBV7-2 to TRBJ2-3; D is ambiguous. This TCR derives from a man aged 50-59 years who received an inactivated influenza vaccine. The sequences come from PBMCs from blood, collected on the day of vaccination. The CDR3 region has the DNA TGTGCCAGCAGCCCGGTCGGAGATACGCAGTATTTT. This gives the protein CASSPVGDTQYF.